The rows below give T cell receptor beta chains drawn from one sample of a study of shared clonotypes between healthy human individuals. The method was immunoSEQ multiplex PCR; TCRdb's version includes in-frame clones alone and lacks a portion of them. The sample consists of about 600,000 clones, about 98% of them appearing once. The source material was naive CD8+ T cells sorted from blood. These receptors were taken from a man younger than 45 in good health. CDR3s include the opening cysteine and the closing phenylalanine or tryptophan. The D gene is left open where the match is weak. The size entry is marked missing in some rows and otherwise reads once, few, many or a size class.

J gene,D gene,V gene,clone size,CDR3 protein,CDR3 DNA
TRBJ1-1,.,TRBV9,.,CASSVGQPTNTEAFF,TGTGCCAGCAGCGTAGGGCAGCCGACGAACACTGAAGCTTTCTTT
TRBJ2-2,.,TRBV9,.,CASSVESFLTGELFF,TGTGCCAGCAGCGTAGAAAGCTTCCTCACCGGGGAGCTGTTTTTT
TRBJ2-7,.,TRBV29-1,.,CSVDIYGSYEQYF,TGCAGCGTTGACATTTATGGGTCGTACGAGCAGTACTTC
TRBJ2-5,.,TRBV2,.,CASSMMGSQETQYF,TGTGCCAGCAGCATGATGGGCAGCCAAGAGACCCAGTACTTC
TRBJ1-1,TRBD1,TRBV9,.,CASSDQQGLNTEAFF,TGTGCCAGCAGCGATCAACAGGGGCTGAACACTGAAGCTTTCTTT
TRBJ2-2,.,TRBV27,.,CASLKNTGELFF,TGTGCCAGCCTAAAGAACACCGGGGAGCTGTTTTTT
TRBJ1-2,TRBD1,TRBV6-6,.,CASSPTRTGSDYGYTF,TGTGCCAGCAGTCCAACCCGGACAGGGTCCGACTATGGCTACACCTTC
TRBJ2-5,.,TRBV4-3,.,CASSQDSWGGETQYF,TGCGCCAGCAGCCAAGACTCCTGGGGCGGGGAGACCCAGTACTTC
TRBJ1-5,.,TRBV2,.,CASSETRSSNQPQHF,TGTGCCAGCAGTGAAACCAGGAGTAGCAATCAGCCCCAGCATTTT
TRBJ1-2,.,TRBV5-4,.,CASSLAGDLVSGYTF,TGTGCCAGCAGCTTGGCCGGGGATTTAGTAAGTGGCTACACCTTC
TRBJ2-7,.,TRBV9,.,CASSVGGEYEQYF,TGTGCCAGCAGCGTAGGGGGAGAGTACGAGCAGTACTTC
TRBJ2-7,.,TRBV27,.,CASRLAGIINEQYF,TGTGCCAGCAGATTAGCAGGGATTATAAACGAGCAGTACTTC
TRBJ2-1,.,TRBV5-1,.,CASSLRVSSYNEQFF,TGCGCCAGCAGCTTGAGGGTGAGCTCCTACAATGAGCAGTTCTTC
TRBJ1-1,.,TRBV4-2,.,CASSQDLTSLGTEAFF,TGTGCCAGCAGCCAAGATCTGACGTCCCTGGGCACTGAAGCTTTCTTT
TRBJ2-7,TRBD1,TRBV28,.,CASTSPGQLEQYF,TGTGCCAGCACTTCTCCGGGACAGCTCGAGCAGTACTTC
TRBJ2-3,TRBD2,TRBV27,.,CASSSREVSDTQYF,TGTGCCAGCAGTTCGCGGGAGGTGTCAGATACGCAGTATTTT
TRBJ2-7,.,TRBV10-3,.,CAIRQESHEQYF,TGTGCCATCAGGCAGGAGTCCCACGAGCAGTACTTC
TRBJ2-1,.,TRBV30,.,CAWSGLRDSYNEQFF,TGTGCCTGGAGTGGATTGAGGGACTCCTACAATGAGCAGTTCTTC
TRBJ2-5,.,TRBV11-2,.,CASSPRDTSWETQYF,TGTGCCAGCAGCCCCCGGGACACATCCTGGGAGACCCAGTACTTC
TRBJ1-5,.,TRBV30,.,CAWSVGSGSNQPQHF,TGTGCCTGGAGTGTAGGGTCTGGTAGCAATCAGCCCCAGCATTTT
TRBJ2-1,.,TRBV7-9,once,CASSPGSYNEQFF,TGTGCCAGCAGTCCGGGATCCTACAATGAGCAGTTCTTC
TRBJ2-7,TRBD2,TRBV2,.,CASSLAGGYEQYF,TGTGCCAGCAGTCTTGCGGGAGGTTACGAGCAGTACTTC
TRBJ2-1,TRBD2,TRBV10-3,.,CAISDPPSGYYNEQFF,TGTGCCATCAGTGACCCCCCTAGCGGATACTACAATGAGCAGTTCTTC
TRBJ1-2,.,TRBV11-2,.,CASSPSWGDSNYGYTF,TGTGCCAGCAGCCCAAGTTGGGGAGACAGTAACTATGGCTACACCTTC
TRBJ2-1,.,TRBV5-4,.,CASSPSLLGSYNEQFF,TGTGCCAGCAGCCCCTCCCTTCTGGGATCCTACAATGAGCAGTTCTTC
TRBJ2-3,TRBD2,TRBV4-1,.,CASSQEGEGTDTQYF,TGCGCCAGCAGCCAAGAAGGGGAGGGGACAGATACGCAGTATTTT
TRBJ2-7,TRBD2,TRBV7-8,once,CASSYPSTGGDYEQYF,TGTGCCAGCAGCTATCCGTCAACGGGAGGTGATTACGAGCAGTACTTC
TRBJ2-5,TRBD2,TRBV5-4,.,CASSSPASGRYQETQYF,TGTGCCAGCAGCTCCCCGGCTAGCGGGAGGTACCAAGAGACCCAGTACTTC
TRBJ1-4,.,TRBV5-5,.,CASSGPPQGGNEKLFF,TGTGCCAGCAGCGGGCCCCCACAGGGAGGGAATGAAAAACTGTTTTTT
TRBJ2-7,TRBD2,TRBV10-3,.,CAIQGGYEQYF,TGTGCCATTCAGGGAGGGTACGAGCAGTACTTC
TRBJ1-5,.,TRBV4-1,.,CASSWVRGGNQPQHF,TGCGCCAGCAGCTGGGTCCGGGGGGGGAATCAGCCCCAGCATTTT
TRBJ2-7,TRBD2,TRBV27,.,CASSRSSGSSYEQYF,TGTGCCAGCAGTCGCTCTAGCGGGAGCTCCTACGAGCAGTACTTC
TRBJ2-1,TRBD2,TRBV2,.,CASSTTKGLANPPEQFF,TGTGCCAGCAGTACAACGAAAGGACTAGCGAACCCACCTGAGCAGTTCTTC
TRBJ2-7,TRBD1,TRBV7-2,once,CASTAPDRVPYEQYF,TGTGCCAGCACGGCCCCCGACAGGGTCCCCTACGAGCAGTACTTC
TRBJ2-7,.,TRBV4-3,.,CASSQDRGGFSSYEQYF,TGCGCCAGCAGCCAAGATCGTGGCGGGTTTAGCTCCTACGAGCAGTACTTC
TRBJ2-7,.,TRBV10-1,.,CASSESLGTEQYF,TGCGCCAGCAGTGAAAGCCTAGGTACCGAGCAGTACTTC
TRBJ1-1,.,TRBV2,.,CASPSGQNTEAFF,TGTGCCAGCCCCTCGGGACAGAACACTGAAGCTTTCTTT
TRBJ2-7,TRBD2,TRBV10-3,.,CAIQGGSGSHEQYF,TGTGCCATCCAGGGAGGGAGCGGGAGCCACGAGCAGTACTTC
TRBJ2-2,TRBD2,TRBV11-3,.,CASSSSLAGRTGELFF,TGTGCCAGCAGCTCTTCTCTAGCGGGCCGCACCGGGGAGCTGTTTTTT
TRBJ1-1,.,TRBV27,.,CATSGSSTEAFF,TGTGCCACATCGGGGAGTAGCACTGAAGCTTTCTTT
TRBJ2-3,TRBD1,TRBV28,.,CASTRPRAGGYTDTQYF,TGTGCCAGCACGCGCCCAAGGGCAGGGGGCTACACAGATACGCAGTATTTT
TRBJ2-1,TRBD2,TRBV4-3,.,CASSPLIAGTYNEQFF,TGCGCCAGCAGCCCCCTTATAGCGGGAACCTACAATGAGCAGTTCTTC
TRBJ1-1,.,TRBV10-2,.,CASDAVRSDTEAFF,TGCGCCAGCGATGCAGTCCGTTCGGACACTGAAGCTTTCTTT
TRBJ1-1,.,TRBV4-1,.,CASSQVGVGPVEAFF,TGCGCCAGCAGCCAAGTAGGGGTGGGGCCAGTTGAAGCTTTCTTT
TRBJ2-1,.,TRBV11-2,.,CASSISGYNEQFF,TGTGCCAGCAGCATCTCAGGATACAATGAGCAGTTCTTC
TRBJ2-3,.,TRBV18,once,CASSPPGNLDTQYF,TGTGCCAGCTCACCACCGGGGAACTTAGATACGCAGTATTTT
TRBJ2-2,.,TRBV27,.,CASSLYTGTLTGELFF,TGTGCCAGCAGTTTATACACCGGGACACTTACCGGGGAGCTGTTTTTT
TRBJ2-7,TRBD2,TRBV6-1,.,CASSDKILAGGGYEQYF,TGTGCCAGCAGTGATAAAATACTAGCGGGAGGTGGCTACGAGCAGTACTTC
TRBJ1-2,TRBD1,TRBV6-6,.,CASSYQLQGESYGYTF,TGTGCCAGCAGTTACCAGTTACAGGGGGAATCCTATGGCTACACCTTC
TRBJ2-5,.,TRBV30,.,CAWSDGSGRETQYF,TGTGCCTGGAGTGATGGGAGTGGACGGGAGACCCAGTACTTC
TRBJ2-3,.,TRBV7-8,.,CASSLRGASTDTQYF,TGTGCCAGCAGCTTACGAGGGGCCAGCACAGATACGCAGTATTTT
TRBJ2-7,TRBD2,TRBV7-9,.,CASSRGGSYEQYF,TGTGCCAGCAGCCGGGGGGGCTCCTACGAGCAGTACTTC
TRBJ2-7,TRBD1,TRBV7-8,.,CASSLAGTGGEQYF,TGTGCCAGCAGCTTAGCGGGGACAGGGGGCGAGCAGTACTTC
TRBJ2-7,.,TRBV5-1,.,CASSLNPIEQYF,TGCGCCAGCAGCTTGAATCCCATAGAGCAGTACTTC
TRBJ2-3,.,TRBV29-1,.,CSEGPLRTDTQYF,TGCTCGGAGGGGCCTTTAAGGACAGATACGCAGTATTTT
TRBJ2-5,TRBD2,TRBV7-9,.,CASRLRAAGETQYF,TGTGCCAGCAGACTAAGGGCAGCGGGGGAGACCCAGTACTTC
TRBJ2-7,.,TRBV7-8,.,CATGRTDLYEQYF,TGTGCCACTGGCCGGACGGACCTCTACGAGCAGTACTTC
TRBJ2-1,.,TRBV7-9,.,CASRFIGNEQFF,TGTGCCAGCAGATTCATAGGAAATGAGCAGTTCTTC
TRBJ2-7,.,TRBV7-7,.,CASSPGPGSDEQYF,TGTGCCAGCAGCCCCGGCCCGGGTTCCGACGAGCAGTACTTC